This TCR beta chain comes out of a study of cytomegalovirus exposure and HLA in healthy donors (dated by TCRdb to the late 2010s). Describing the broader study: In an earlier analysis of under 600 of the donors, 276 Gb of sequence data and 117 million unique TCR beta sequences from approximately 180 million T cells were reported. Approximately 300 gigabases of sequencing data and tens of millions of unique TCR sequences made up an early release that covered fewer than 650 HLA-typed donors. Among the approximately 400 genotyped donors, about 85% belonged to the genetic ancestry cluster associated with self-reported Caucasian donors. The study was designed to test whether signatures of past pathogen exposure could be identified by cataloging public T cell receptors. The study profiled the T cell repertoires of hundreds of subjects by immunosequencing and related them to cytomegalovirus serostatus. In addition to the first cohort of 650 to 800 subjects, a separate validation cohort of approximately 130 different subjects was used. To predict cytomegalovirus infection status, the study brought together high-throughput TCR immunosequencing, statistical association of individual TCRs with disease status, and machine learning. A later analysis re-examined previously published TCR beta repertoires from just over 650 donors and added high-resolution HLA genotyping to investigate patterns of TCR occurrence. Rather than drawing on any new phenotypic data, the later analysis identified candidate immune exposures from TCR beta sequences and the way those sequences occurred across donors. To decide whether each TCR beta V gene segment behaved as functional or pseudogenic, an earlier analysis of 587 of the donors relied on high-throughput TCR beta sequencing. Donor age, sex, ethnicity and CMV serostatus were compiled together with the repertoire data. A later genetic analysis used genome-wide SNP genotypes for about 60% of the 666 donors, treating that subset as a discovery cohort. Every discovery cohort repertoire had been produced on one sequencing platform. HLA typing covered class I and class II loci at four-digit resolution. The number of donors typed differed by locus, with 629-630 for A, B, C, DRB1 and DQB1, around 520 for DQA1, 606 for DPA1, and over 400 for DPB1. Five DR-DQ haplotypes were treated as single units for association and clustering because of strong linkage in the cohort. On average, roughly 250,000 unique TCR beta nucleotide sequences were sequenced per donor among 300 to 500 genotyped donors of the cohort, with roughly 18% of those sequences being non-productive. Beyond this particular receptor, the publication reports: V-gene and J-gene trimming of TCR beta chains was associated with a missense DCLRE1C variant in a later genetic analysis, and the association was replicated in an independent cohort. According to a later analysis, most CMV-associated TCR beta chains appeared to be HLA-restricted, and the HLA associations seemed to be driven largely by CMV exposure. Sequencing depth was assumed to be roughly uniform across donors in the presence/absence analyses, though that assumption may not hold. Compared with the 666-donor mean, donors in an Asian-associated ancestry cluster had fewer N-insertions in productive TCRs, according to a later genetic analysis. Specific HLA alleles were associated with roughly 17,000 TCR beta sequences at a false discovery rate of 0.05 in a later analysis. A further reported finding was that TCR beta sequences accurately predicted the HLA-A and HLA-B alleles for most subjects in the first cohort. When HLA alleles, especially DR and DQ, strongly co-occurred, attributing TCR associations to individual alleles was difficult. Cytomegalovirus status was reported to be diagnosed by the classifier with high specificity and sensitivity in both the original and validation cohorts. The only immune exposure information available for the cohort was CMV serostatus. Linkage disequilibrium might explain the correlated functional status among segregating V segments, but an unknown experimental factor could not be ruled out. A total of 150 to 200 TCR beta chains were listed by the study as associated with cytomegalovirus. In a later analysis, HLA-associated TCR beta chains showed more clonal expansion and lower generation probabilities than non-associated chains that were equally common. In a later analysis, the rate of TCR association differed among HLA loci, with DRB1 alleles having the most associated TCRs and HLA-C alleles having the fewest. Because counts were too low, around 17 rarely observed V segments, including chromosome 9 orphons, were left out of the earlier analysis of 587 of the donors. In vitro tests confirmed that a few of the cytomegalovirus-associated TCR beta chains recognize cytomegalovirus antigens. In a later analysis, several top co-occurrence clusters were reported to appear linked to parvovirus B19, influenza, CMV and Epstein-Barr virus. Most TCR sequences were observed very rarely across donors, whereas some public TCRs were present in many individuals. A group of highly shared sequence variants was considered likely to be a technical artifact of the sequencing pipeline. Broadly in line with IMGT annotations, most TCR beta V segments showed up in productive rearrangements about 87% or about 30% of the time in an earlier analysis of approximately 600 of the donors. The authors suggested that the approach could potentially be generalized to other disease states and immunological phenotypes. In this cohort, only TCR beta chains were sequenced, and detectable features were limited by the absence of alpha or paired-chain data. The 87-base-pair reads could not distinguish some IMGT-functional V segments, including TRBV6-2 and TRBV6-3, so those segments were excluded. HLA typing was unavailable for some donors at each locus, so association tests used only the typed subset.

The cohort consisted of approximately 690 healthy bone marrow donors. Cohort members were all nominally healthy when sampled, although unrecorded immune exposures were likely present. The donor was CMV seronegative and was included in the group of 352 seronegative cohort members. A peripheral blood sample was collected from each donor, and TCR beta sequencing was performed on peripheral blood mononuclear cells. Genomic DNA was extracted from the blood cell samples with the Qiagen DNeasy Blood Extraction Kit. The library was generated by the immunoSEQ multiplex PCR assay. For the multiplex PCR, a mixture combining 60 forward primers for TCR Vbeta segments and 13 reverse primers for TCR Jbeta segments was used. Amplification of the CDR3 region of rearranged TCR beta genes was performed with a multiplex PCR assay on genomic DNA. On the Illumina HiSeq System, the amplified TCR beta libraries were sequenced as 87-base-pair reads. The source study handled its data this way. A later analysis tallied 75 million to 85 million unique TCR beta chains across the 600 to 700 repertoires, and some 10 million of those chains were shared by two or more donors. To remove PCR and sequencing errors, raw reads were error-corrected and collapsed into unique sequences using a nearest-neighbor algorithm that merged closely related sequences. V, D and J gene segments were assigned by aligning CDR3 sequences to IMGT reference sequences. For a sequence to be retained, a match of at least six nucleotides to both a V gene segment and a J gene segment was required. A rearrangement was called productive if the CDR3 had no stop codons and remained in frame with V and J, and every other rearrangement was called non-productive. Following IMGT convention, CDR3 was defined as the stretch from the second conserved V-encoded cysteine up to the conserved J-encoded phenylalanine. Sequences without an unambiguous match to a single V gene segment were excluded from the earlier analysis of over 500 of the donors. In an earlier analysis of a few hundred of the donors, V segments were called functional above 56.7% productive rearrangements and were called segregating when the between-donor standard deviation exceeded 5%. To diagnose cytomegalovirus status from the catalog of TCR beta chain sequences, a statistical classification framework was built. In a later analysis, TCR nucleotide sequences were compared against IMGT/GENE-DB human TR gene sequences so that V and J genes could be assigned. In a later analysis, CDR3 sequences and most-parsimonious VDJ recombination scenarios were assigned using the TCRdist pipeline. In a later analysis, each TCR beta chain was defined by its CDR3 amino acid sequence together with its V-gene family, and reads without a unique V-gene family were excluded. A later analysis removed nearly 600 highly shared, low-generation-probability nucleotide sequences to deal with suspected cross-contamination and a sequencing artifact. In a later analysis, a clonal expansion index for each public chain was calculated from normalized within-repertoire ranks of inferred template counts. Generation probabilities in a later analysis came from a VDJ recombination model fitted to out-of-frame rearrangements, and those results were checked against IGoR. A later analysis scored TCR-TCR, TCR-HLA and TCR-CMV co-occurrence with hypergeometric tests, applying a repertoire-size bias correction to TCR pairs. To estimate false discovery rates, a later analysis permuted the HLA or CMV assignments 20 times. A later analysis grouped co-occurring TCRs with DBSCAN, adding TCRdist sequence similarity when clustering within HLA-allele-positive subsets. Co-occurrence clustering excluded repertoires with fewer than 30,000 or more than 120,000 public chains, plus five with anomalous nucleotide sharing. TCRdb obtained this table from immuneACCESS and retained in-frame rearrangements with V and J assigned. These tables miss some clones; where compared with another copy, unresolved V genes account for less than half of the shortfall, and the remainder is unexplained. D and trimming were read from the DNA, whereas the V and J calls and clone size are those reported in that table. The sample records 110,000 to 150,000 clones, 68% of which are singletons. Roughly 4.7% of the sample lies in the top ten.

As regards this clone: The antigen it binds to is not known. No much larger clone is present one base from it, and per-base qualities are unavailable.

As encoded in the germline V gene, CDR1 is SGHRS while CDR2 is YFSETQ. V drops 1 base and J drops 1 base, leaving 9 bases in between. Including the terminal cysteine and phenylalanine, the CDR3 comprises 14 residues. Only the CDR3 DNA stays, 42 bases, in frame from base 1. The specimen sequenced was PBMCs. The receptor comes from a man aged 55-75 years in good health and CMV-seronegative. This chain is built from TRBV5-1 and TRBJ2-7; no confident D gene assignment can be made. The DNA reads as follows: TGCGCCAGCAGCTTGCAAGTGAGTTCCTACGAGCAGTACTTC. This sequence encodes CASSLQVSSYEQYF.